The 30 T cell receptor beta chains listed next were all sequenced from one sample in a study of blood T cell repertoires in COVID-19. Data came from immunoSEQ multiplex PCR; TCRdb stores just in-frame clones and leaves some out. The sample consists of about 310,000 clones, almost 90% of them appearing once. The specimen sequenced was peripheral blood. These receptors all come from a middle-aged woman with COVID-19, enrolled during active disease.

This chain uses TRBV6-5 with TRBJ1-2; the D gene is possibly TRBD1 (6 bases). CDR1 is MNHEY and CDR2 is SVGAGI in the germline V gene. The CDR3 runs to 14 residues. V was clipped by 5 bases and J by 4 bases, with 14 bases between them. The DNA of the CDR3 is TGTGCCAGCAGTCCGCCCGGCAGGGGCTATGGCTACACCTTC. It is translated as CASSPPGRGYGYTF.

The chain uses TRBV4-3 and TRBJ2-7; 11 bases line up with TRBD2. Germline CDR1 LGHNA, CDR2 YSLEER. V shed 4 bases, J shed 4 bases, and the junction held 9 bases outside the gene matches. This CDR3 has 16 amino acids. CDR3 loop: CASSRTVTSGSYEQYF. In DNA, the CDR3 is TGCGCCAGCAGCCGAACCGTAACTAGCGGGAGTTACGAGCAGTACTTC.

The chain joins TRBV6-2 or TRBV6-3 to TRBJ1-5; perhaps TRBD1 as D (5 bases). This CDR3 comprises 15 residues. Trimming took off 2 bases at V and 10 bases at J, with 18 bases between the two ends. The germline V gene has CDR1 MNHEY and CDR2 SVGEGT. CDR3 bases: TGTGCCAGCAGTTACCGCGGGGGAACCGTTCGCCCCCAGCATTTT. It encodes CASSYRGGTVRPQHF.

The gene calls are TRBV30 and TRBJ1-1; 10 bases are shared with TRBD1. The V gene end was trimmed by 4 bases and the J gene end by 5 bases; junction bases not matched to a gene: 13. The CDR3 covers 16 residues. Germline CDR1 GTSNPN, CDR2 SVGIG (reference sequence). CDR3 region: CAWTGAGTGVSTEAFF. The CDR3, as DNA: TGTGCCTGGACCGGCGCCGGGACAGGGGTGTCTACTGAAGCTTTCTTT.

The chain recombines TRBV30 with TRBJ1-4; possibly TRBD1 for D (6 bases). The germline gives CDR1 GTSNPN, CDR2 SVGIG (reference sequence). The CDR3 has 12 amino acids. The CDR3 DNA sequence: TGTGTCCGGGGGGGGCCGGGTGAAAAACTGTTTTTT. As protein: CVRGGPGEKLFF.

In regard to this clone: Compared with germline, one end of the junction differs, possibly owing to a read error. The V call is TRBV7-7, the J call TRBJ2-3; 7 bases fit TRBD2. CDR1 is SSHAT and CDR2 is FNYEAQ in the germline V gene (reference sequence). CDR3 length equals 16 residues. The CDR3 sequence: CASSLGLGGHRDTQYF. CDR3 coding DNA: TGTGCTAGCAGCTTAGGGTTGGGAGGGCACAGAGATACGCAGTATTTT.

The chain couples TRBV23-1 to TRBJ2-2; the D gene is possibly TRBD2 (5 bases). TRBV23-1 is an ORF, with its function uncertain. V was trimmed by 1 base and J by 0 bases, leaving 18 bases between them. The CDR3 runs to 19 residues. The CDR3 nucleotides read TGCGCCAGCAGTCAATGCGACTTCCGCCCAGCGGCGAACACCGGGGAGCTGTTTTTT. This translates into CASSQCDFRPAANTGELFF.

The chain's CDR3 is CASSLKSNEQFF. CDR3 sequence (DNA): TGTGCCAGCAGCTTAAAGAGCAATGAGCAGTTCTTC. The gene calls are TRBV7-3 and TRBJ2-1; D unclear. The CDR3 runs 12 residues. V gave up 1 base and J gave up 6 bases, with 4 bases separating them. CDR1 is SGHTA and CDR2 is FQGTGA in the germline V gene.

The CDR3 bases are TGTGCCAGCTCACCACGATCGCAGGCTCAAGAGACCCAGTACTTC. This translates into CASSPRSQAQETQYF. The rearrangement uses TRBV18 and TRBJ2-5; D unresolved. Germline V gene sequence: CDR1 KGHSH, CDR2 LQKENI. The CDR3 is made up of 15 amino acids. Between the trimmed V and J ends, which lost 1 base and 2 bases, there was a span of 11 bases.

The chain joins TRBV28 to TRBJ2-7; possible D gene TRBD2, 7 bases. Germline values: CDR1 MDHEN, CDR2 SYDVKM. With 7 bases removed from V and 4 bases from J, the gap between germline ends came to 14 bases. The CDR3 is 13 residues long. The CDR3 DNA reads TGTGCCAGCATTTCGGGGGGCGGGTACGAGCAGTACTTC. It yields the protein CASISGGGYEQYF.

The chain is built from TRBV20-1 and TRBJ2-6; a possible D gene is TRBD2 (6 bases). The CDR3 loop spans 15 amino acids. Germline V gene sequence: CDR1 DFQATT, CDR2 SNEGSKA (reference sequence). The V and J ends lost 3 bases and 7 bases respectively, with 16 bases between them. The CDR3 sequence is CSASLVGLDANVLTF. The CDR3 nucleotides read TGCAGTGCTAGTCTCGTGGGACTGGACGCCAACGTCCTGACTTTC.

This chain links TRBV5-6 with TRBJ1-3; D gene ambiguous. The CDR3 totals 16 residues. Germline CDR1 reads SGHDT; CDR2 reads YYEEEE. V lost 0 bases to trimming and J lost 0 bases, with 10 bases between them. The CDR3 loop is CASSLDPGSSGNTIYF. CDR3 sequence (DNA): TGTGCCAGCAGCTTGGATCCGGGATCCTCTGGAAACACCATATATTTT. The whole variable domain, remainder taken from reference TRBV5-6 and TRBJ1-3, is DAGVTQSPTHLIKTRGQQVTLRCSPKSGHDTVSWYQQALGQGPQFIFQYYEEEERQRGNFPDRFSGHQFPNYSSELNVNALLLGDSALYLCASSLDPGSSGNTIYFGEGSWLTVV.

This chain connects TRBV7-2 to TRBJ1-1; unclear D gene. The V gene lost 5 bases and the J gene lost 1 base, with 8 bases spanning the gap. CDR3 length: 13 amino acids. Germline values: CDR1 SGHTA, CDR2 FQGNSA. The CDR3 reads CASSPQWNTEAFF. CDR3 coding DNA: TGTGCCAGCAGCCCCCAGTGGAACACTGAAGCTTTCTTT. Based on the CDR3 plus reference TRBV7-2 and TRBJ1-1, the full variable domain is GAGVSQSPSNKVTEKGKDVELRCDPISGHTALYWYRQSLGQGLEFLIYFQGNSAPDKSGLPSDRFSAERTGGSVSTLTIQRTQQEDSAVYLCASSPQWNTEAFFGQGTRLTVV.

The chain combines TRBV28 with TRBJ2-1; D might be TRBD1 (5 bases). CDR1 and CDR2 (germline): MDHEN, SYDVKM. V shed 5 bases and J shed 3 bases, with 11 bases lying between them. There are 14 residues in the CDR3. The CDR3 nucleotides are TGTGCCAGCAGTGTTGGGGCAGACTACAATGAGCAGTTCTTC. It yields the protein CASSVGADYNEQFF. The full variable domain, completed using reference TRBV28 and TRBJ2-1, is DVKVTQSSRYLVKRTGEKVFLECVQDMDHENMFWYRQDPGLGLRLIYFSYDVKMKEKGDIPEGYSVSREKKERFSLILESASTNQTSMYLCASSVGADYNEQFFGPGTRLTVL.

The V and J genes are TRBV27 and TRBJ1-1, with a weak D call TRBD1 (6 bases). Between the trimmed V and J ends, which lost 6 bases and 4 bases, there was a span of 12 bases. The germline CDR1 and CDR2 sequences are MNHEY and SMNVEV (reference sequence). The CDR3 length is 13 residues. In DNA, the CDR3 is TGTGCCAGCAGCAGTAGGGGGGGCACTGAAGCTTTCTTT. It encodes CASSSRGGTEAFF.

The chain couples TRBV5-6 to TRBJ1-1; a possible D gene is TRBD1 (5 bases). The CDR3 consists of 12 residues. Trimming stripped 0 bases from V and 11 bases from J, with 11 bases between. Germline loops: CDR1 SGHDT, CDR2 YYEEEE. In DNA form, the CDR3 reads TGTGCCAGCAGCTTGGTCGCAGGGAACGCTTTCTTT. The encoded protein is CASSLVAGNAFF.

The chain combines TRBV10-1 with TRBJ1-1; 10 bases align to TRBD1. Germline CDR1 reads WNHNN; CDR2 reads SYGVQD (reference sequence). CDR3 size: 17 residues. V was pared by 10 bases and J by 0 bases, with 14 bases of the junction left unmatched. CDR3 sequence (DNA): TGCGCCATAAAAGGGGGACAGGGGCTTGAGATGAACACTGAAGCTTTCTTT. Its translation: CAIKGGQGLEMNTEAFF.

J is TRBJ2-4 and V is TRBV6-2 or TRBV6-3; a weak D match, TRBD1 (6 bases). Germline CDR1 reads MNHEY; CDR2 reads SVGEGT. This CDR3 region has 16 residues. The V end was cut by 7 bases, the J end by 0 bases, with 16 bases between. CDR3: CASTPRDTVAKNIQYF. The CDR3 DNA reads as TGTGCCAGCACCCCTCGGGACACAGTAGCCAAAAACATTCAGTACTTC.

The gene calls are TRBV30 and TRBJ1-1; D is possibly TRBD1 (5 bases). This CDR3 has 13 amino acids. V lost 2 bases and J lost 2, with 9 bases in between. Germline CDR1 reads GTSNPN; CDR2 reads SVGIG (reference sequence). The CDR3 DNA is TGTGCCTGGAGTCGACAGTTAAACACTGAAGCTTTCTTT. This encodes CAWSRQLNTEAFF.

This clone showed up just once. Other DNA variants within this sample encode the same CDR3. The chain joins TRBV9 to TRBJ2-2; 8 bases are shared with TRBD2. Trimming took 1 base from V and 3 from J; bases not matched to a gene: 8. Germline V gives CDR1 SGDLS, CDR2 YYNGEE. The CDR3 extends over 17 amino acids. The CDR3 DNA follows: TGTGCCAGCAGCGTACGGGGGGGTCAGGGCGACACCGGGGAGCTGTTTTTT. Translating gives CASSVRGGQGDTGELFF. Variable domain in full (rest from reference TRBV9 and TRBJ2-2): DSGVTQTPKHLITATGQRVTLRCSPRSGDLSVYWYQQSLDQGLQFLIQYYNGEERAKGNILERFSAQQFPDLHSELNLSSLELGDSALYFCASSVRGGQGDTGELFFGEGSRLTVL.

This CDR3 is CASSRESSYEQYF. CDR3 sequence (DNA): TGTGCCAGCAGCCGTGAGAGCTCCTACGAGCAGTACTTC. The J gene is TRBJ2-7, the V gene TRBV6-5; D is unclear. CDR1 and CDR2 (germline): MNHEY, SVGAGI. Trimming pared 6 bases from V and 0 bases from J, leaving 9 bases between. This CDR3 contains 13 residues.

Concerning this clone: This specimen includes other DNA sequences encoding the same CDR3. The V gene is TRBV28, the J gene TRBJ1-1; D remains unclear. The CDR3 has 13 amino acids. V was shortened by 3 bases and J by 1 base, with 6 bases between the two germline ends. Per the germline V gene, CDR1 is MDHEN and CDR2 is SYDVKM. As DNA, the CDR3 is TGTGCCAGCAGTTTGAAGCCGAACACTGAAGCTTTCTTT. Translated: CASSLKPNTEAFF. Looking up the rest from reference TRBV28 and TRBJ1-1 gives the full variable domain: DVKVTQSSRYLVKRTGEKVFLECVQDMDHENMFWYRQDPGLGLRLIYFSYDVKMKEKGDIPEGYSVSREKKERFSLILESASTNQTSMYLCASSLKPNTEAFFGQGTRLTVV.

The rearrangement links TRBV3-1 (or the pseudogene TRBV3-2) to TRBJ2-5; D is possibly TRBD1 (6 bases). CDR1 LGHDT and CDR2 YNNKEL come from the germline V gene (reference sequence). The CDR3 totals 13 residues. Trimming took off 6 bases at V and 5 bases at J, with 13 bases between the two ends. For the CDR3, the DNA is TGTGCCAGCAGTCACAGGGCAGGGGAGACCCAGTACTTC. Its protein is CASSHRAGETQYF.

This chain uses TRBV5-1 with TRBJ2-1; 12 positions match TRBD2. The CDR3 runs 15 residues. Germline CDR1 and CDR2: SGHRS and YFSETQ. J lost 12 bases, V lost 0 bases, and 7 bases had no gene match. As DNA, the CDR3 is TGCGCCAGCAGCTTGGTCGCTAGCGGGGGGGCGCGGCAGTTCTTC. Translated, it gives CASSLVASGGARQFF.

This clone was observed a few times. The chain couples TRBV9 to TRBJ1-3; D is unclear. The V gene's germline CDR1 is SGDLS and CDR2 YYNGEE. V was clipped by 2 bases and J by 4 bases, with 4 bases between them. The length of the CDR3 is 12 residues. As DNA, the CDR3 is TGTGCCAGCAGCGTTCTGGGAAACACCATATATTTT. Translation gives CASSVLGNTIYF.

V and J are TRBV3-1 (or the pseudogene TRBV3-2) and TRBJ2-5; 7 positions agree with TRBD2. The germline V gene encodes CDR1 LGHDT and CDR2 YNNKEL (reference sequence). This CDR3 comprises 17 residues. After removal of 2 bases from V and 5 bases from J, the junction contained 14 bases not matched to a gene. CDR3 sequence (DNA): TGTGCCAGCAGCCAAATCGGGCCTAGCGGAGGAGGGGAGACCCAGTACTTC. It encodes CASSQIGPSGGGETQYF.

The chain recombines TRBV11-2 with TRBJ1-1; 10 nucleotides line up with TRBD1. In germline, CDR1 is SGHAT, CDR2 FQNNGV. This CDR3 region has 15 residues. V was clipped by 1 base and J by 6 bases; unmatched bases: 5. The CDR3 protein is CASSLGQGARPEAFF. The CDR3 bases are TGTGCCAGCAGCTTAGGACAGGGGGCAAGGCCTGAAGCTTTCTTT.

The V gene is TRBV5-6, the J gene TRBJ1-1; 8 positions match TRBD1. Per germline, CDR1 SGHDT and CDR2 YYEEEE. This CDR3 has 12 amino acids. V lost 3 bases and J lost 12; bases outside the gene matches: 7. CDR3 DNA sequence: TGTGCCAGCAGCTCCCTGGACAGGGCCACTTTCTTT. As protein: CASSSLDRATFF.

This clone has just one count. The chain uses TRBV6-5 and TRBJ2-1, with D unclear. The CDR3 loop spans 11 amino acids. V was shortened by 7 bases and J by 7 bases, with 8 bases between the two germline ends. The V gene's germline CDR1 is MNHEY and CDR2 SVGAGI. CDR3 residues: CASTRLNEQFF. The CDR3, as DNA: TGTGCCAGCACCCGTCTGAATGAGCAGTTCTTC.

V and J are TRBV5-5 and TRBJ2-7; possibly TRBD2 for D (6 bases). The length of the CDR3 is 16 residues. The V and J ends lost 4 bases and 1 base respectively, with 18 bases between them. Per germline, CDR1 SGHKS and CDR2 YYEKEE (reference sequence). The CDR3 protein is CASSPQGGRGSYEQYF. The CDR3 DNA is TGTGCCAGCAGCCCGCAGGGTGGGCGGGGATCCTACGAGCAGTACTTC.